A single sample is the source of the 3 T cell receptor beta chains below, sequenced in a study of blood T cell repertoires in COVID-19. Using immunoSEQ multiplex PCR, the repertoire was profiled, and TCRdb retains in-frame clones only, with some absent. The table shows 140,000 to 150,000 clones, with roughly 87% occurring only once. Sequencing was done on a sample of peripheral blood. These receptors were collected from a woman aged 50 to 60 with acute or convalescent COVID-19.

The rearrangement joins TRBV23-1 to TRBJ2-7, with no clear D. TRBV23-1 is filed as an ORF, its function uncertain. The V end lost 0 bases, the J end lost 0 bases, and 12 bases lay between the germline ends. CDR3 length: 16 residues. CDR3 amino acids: CASSQSAKFISYEQYF. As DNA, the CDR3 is TGCGCCAGCAGTCAATCAGCGAAGTTCATCTCCTACGAGCAGTACTTC.

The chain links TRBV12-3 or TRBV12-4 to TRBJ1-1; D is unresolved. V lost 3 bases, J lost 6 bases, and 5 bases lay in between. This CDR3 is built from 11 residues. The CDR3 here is CASSLSPEAFF. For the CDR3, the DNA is TGTGCCAGCAGTTTGAGTCCTGAAGCTTTCTTT.

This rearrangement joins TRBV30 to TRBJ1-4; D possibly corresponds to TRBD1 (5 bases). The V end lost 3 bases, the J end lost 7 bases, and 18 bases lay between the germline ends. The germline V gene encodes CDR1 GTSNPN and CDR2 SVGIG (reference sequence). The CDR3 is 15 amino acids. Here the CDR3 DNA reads TGTGCCTGGAGCGCACGGGGGGGACGGGGTGAAAAACTGTTTTTT. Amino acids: CAWSARGGRGEKLFF.